This paragraph covers one T cell receptor beta chain sequence. Antigen: not known. Per the germline V gene, CDR1 is GTSNPN and CDR2 is SVGIG (reference sequence). The CDR3 length is 13 residues. Trimming shortened V by 5 bases and J by 0 bases, and 10 bases separated the two germline ends. The sample is drawn from a study of vaccination and CD4 T cells after COVID-19. The overall study: Participants received two doses of either BNT162b2 or mRNA-1273 vaccine. Post-vaccine sample collection happened at a median of about ten weeks after dose two, ranging 14 to 241. Control cultures used a CEFX viral epitope pool, an HIV-1 Nef peptide pool, or no peptide.

As for treatment: roughly nine-day PBMC culture with coronavirus spike peptide pools or control peptides (ViraFEST assay). PBMCs were cultured at some 2 million per well with roughly 9.7 IU/ml IL-2 and approximately 9.6 ug/ml peptide pools. Sequenced with the Oncomine TCR Beta short-read assay was DNA taken from cultured CD4+ T cells. One entry per CDR3 protein results from TCRdb running MiXCR on the PCR reads. Counted here are 15,000 to 20,000 distinct CDR3 sequences, roughly 50% occurring once; the ten biggest clones make up 3% to 4%. The chain couples TRBV30 to TRBJ1-1; D not certain. The source is a human donor who had recovered from COVID-19. The sample was CD4+ T cells from blood, cultured in vitro. The CDR3 DNA reads as TGTGCCTGGCGACGGAACATGAACACTGAAGCTTTCTTT. The encoded protein is CAWRRNMNTEAFF.